The following is a T cell receptor (beta chain) sequence with its context. Donors had nominal health at sampling but likely had unrecorded immune exposures. The length of the CDR3 is 15 residues. Germline CDR1 is MNHEY and CDR2 is SMNVEV (reference sequence). V lost 6 bases and J lost 0; bases outside the gene matches: 7. This record belongs to a study of cytomegalovirus exposure and HLA in healthy donors. Study-level background: Inside one of the first data releases sat tens of millions of unique TCRs taken from HLA-typed donors. Caucasian-associated ancestry cluster membership applied to approximately 80% of 300 to 450 genotyped donors.

The PCR had 60 Vbeta and 13 Jbeta primers. Sequenced by immunoSEQ multiplex PCR; TCRdb stores in-frame clones only, minus some. Of 140,000 to 150,000 clones listed, roughly 80% were seen once; the top ten hold approximately 4%. The chain carries TRBV27 and TRBJ2-7, with TRBD1 matching 8 bases. The receptor was isolated from a woman between 35 and 50 years old in good health and CMV-seropositive. Sequenced material: PBMCs. The CDR3 DNA is TGTGCCAGCAGATCGAGACAGGGGAGCTCCTACGAGCAGTACTTC. Residues: CASRSRQGSSYEQYF.